Listed below are T cell receptor beta chains from one sample, sequenced in a study of T-cell reconstitution after alpha-beta-depleted transplantation in children. From the PCR reads, TCRdb called clonotypes with MiXCR, one entry per CDR3 protein. The sample has 450,000 to 700,000 distinct CDR3 sequences, roughly 30% seen once. The specimen was PBMCs, collected before TCRalphabeta/CD19-depleted stem cell transplant. These receptors were collected from a boy under three years old with Wiskott-Aldrich syndrome, due to receive a stem cell transplant. Both conserved end residues are part of each CDR3. Part of the rows lack a size; the others show once, few, many or a class for expanded clones.

size: many; V: TRBV9; CDR3: CASSVAGGSGTTGELFF
size: -; V: TRBV24-1; CDR3: CATSERNEQFF
size: few; V: TRBV7-9; CDR3: CASSSEGYNEQFF
size: -; V: TRBV28; CDR3: CASRSKLQGNEQFF
size: few; V: TRBV20-1; CDR3: CSASLDGASYNEQFF
size: -; V: TRBV7-3; CDR3: CASSPPGGPDNEQFF
size: -; V: TRBV20-1; CDR3: CSASDAGANVLTF
size: few; V: TRBV10-3; CDR3: CAISDQAGDLHNEQFF
size: -; V: TRBV20-1; CDR3: CSARRTTEAFF
size: few; V: TRBV7-9; CDR3: CASSFGILGETQYF
size: -; V: TRBV5-1; CDR3: CASSLMGQLSSYNEQFF
size: few; V: TRBV4-1; CDR3: CASSQAGEGSGANVLTF
size: -; V: TRBV20-1; CDR3: CSARGRTTTDTQYF
size: few; V: TRBV7-9; CDR3: CASSLSTGMRYNEQFF
size: few; V: TRBV2; CDR3: CASRNRGITAGELFF
size: few; V: TRBV5-1; CDR3: CASSLVSRVGANVLTF
size: many; V: TRBV5-1; CDR3: CASSLRDEQFF
size: few; V: TRBV29-1; CDR3: CSVERFRPNEQFF
size: -; V: TRBV7-8; CDR3: CASSLASGVADTQYF
size: few; V: TRBV11-2; CDR3: CASSLLGPSVSSYNSPLHF
size: -; V: TRBV5-1; CDR3: CASSKRVGESGEQYF
size: -; V: TRBV7-3; CDR3: CASSSSGRAQDTQYF
size: few; V: TRBV28; CDR3: CASSTSGAPGYF
size: few; V: TRBV24-1; CDR3: CATSADGANYGYTF
size: -; V: TRBV5-1; CDR3: CASSVVGGDLGFF
size: -; V: TRBV5-1; CDR3: CASSFDRMNTEAFF
size: many; V: TRBV5-1; CDR3: CASSSTGTYEQYF
size: -; V: TRBV24-1; CDR3: CATRADRSPGEQYF
size: -; V: TRBV7-2; CDR3: CASSSARINYGYTF
size: -; V: TRBV5-1; CDR3: CASSLGGTETQYF
size: few; V: TRBV3-1; CDR3: CASSQIGSYNEQFF
size: -; V: TRBV20-1; CDR3: CSARDPGTSGRPRTDTQYF
size: -; V: TRBV10-2; CDR3: CASRRALGPDTQYF
size: -; V: TRBV28; CDR3: CASSLRVRGKSSSGNTIYF
size: -; V: TRBV5-6; CDR3: CASSRRRWEQYF
size: -; V: TRBV30; CDR3: CAWRRGQGAGELFF
size: -; V: TRBV12-3/TRBV12-4; CDR3: CASSRSGTFKQYF